This T cell receptor beta chain derives from a study of blood T cells in healthy people across ages. Per-sample PBMC isolation yielded at least 6.5 million cells. On this clonotype itself: Its cognate antigen is unknown.

A J-beta primer mix and a sample-barcoded 5' primer were used in a second PCR of roughly 6 to 12 cycles. TCRdb re-derived calls from the 5' RACE reads in MiXCR, one entry per CDR3 protein. The profile shows around 1,900,000 distinct CDR3 sequences, about two fifths of them singletons. Per germline, CDR1 DFQATT and CDR2 SNEGSKA (reference sequence). The CDR3 length is 14 residues. General study points: Among T cells, TCR beta diversity per million cells dropped roughly linearly as age rose.

The sequence was obtained from a human donor in good health. Sequencing was carried out using blood. The V gene is TRBV20-1, the J gene TRBJ2-4; 11 bases map to TRBD1. The DNA end is more similar to TRBJ2-7, so the J call may be wrong. CDR3 residues: CSAEGQGGIYEQYF. The CDR3 coding sequence is TGCAGTGCTGAGGGACAGGGGGGTATCTACGAGCAGTACTTC.